The sequence of this T cell receptor (beta chain) was determined in a study of long-term antiretroviral therapy in people with HIV. It was version v3.0 of the immunoSEQ assay that was run at survey level. The assay was immunoSEQ multiplex PCR, and TCRdb's table has in-frame clones only and misses some. This sample carries under 50,000 clones, roughly 90% of them seen once, and the ten largest clones take 4%. The ends lost 0 bases at V and 17 bases at J; junction bases unmatched: 7. The CDR3 runs to 13 residues. Germline V gene lookup returns CDR1 SEHNR and CDR2 FQNEAQ (reference sequence). This clone occurred a few times. Its antigen is currently unknown. Findings and limits, study-wide: Despite increasing after ART, diversity remained lower than that of transplant donor controls. In HIV, the repertoires covered a tighter span of CDR3 lengths than in controls. At every time point, clones expanded before ART dominated the repertoire.

This specimen consisted of unsorted PBMCs, obtained 1.2 years after starting antiretroviral therapy. The clonotype originates from a woman in her 50s with HIV. This sequence joins TRBV7-9 and TRBJ1-6; 7 nucleotides line up with TRBD1. The CDR3 DNA reads TGTGCCAGCAGCTTAGCGGGGACAGACCCTATCCACTTT. The encoded protein is CASSLAGTDPIHF.